These 7 T cell receptor beta chains were all obtained from the same sample, sequenced in a study of cytomegalovirus exposure and HLA in healthy donors. It was with 60 Vbeta and 13 Jbeta primers that the PCR ran. Some clones are missing from TCRdb's copy, which holds only in-frame ones; the method was immunoSEQ multiplex PCR. The sample has some 44,000 clones, about 50% seen once. Sample: PBMCs. The receptors were sampled from a human donor in good health.

The V call is TRBV7-6, the J call TRBJ2-5; the D gene is possibly TRBD2 (6 bases). The J call may be faulty, since TRBJ2-7 better matches the DNA end. The CDR3 sequence is 14 residues long. Germline CDR1 is SGHVS and CDR2 is FNYEAQ. CDR3 protein: CASSLTEGSYEQYF. CDR3 sequence (DNA): TGTGCCAGCAGCTTGACGGAGGGCTCCTACGAGCAGTACTTC.

The chain is built from TRBV4-2 and TRBJ1-5; D is perhaps TRBD1 (5 bases). Germline V lookup: CDR1 LGHNA, CDR2 YNFKEQ. V lost 3 bases and J 7 bases, leaving 19 bases between the germline ends. The CDR3 is 16 residues long. The CDR3 DNA reads TGTGCCAGCAGCCACCCCCAGGGTGCCGGGGGACAGCCCCAGCATTTT. Translated: CASSHPQGAGGQPQHF.

This clone was observed a few times. V is TRBV5-5 and J is TRBJ1-6; 9 nucleotides agree with TRBD1. The V gene's germline CDR1 is SGHKS and CDR2 YYEKEE (reference sequence). Trimming at V came to 4 bases and at J to 9 bases, leaving 11 bases not matched to a gene. CDR3 length: 16 amino acids. The CDR3 region is CASSQDSGTGSSPLHF. The DNA for the CDR3 is TGTGCCAGCAGCCAAGATTCCGGGACAGGGAGTTCACCCCTCCACTTT.

This chain joins TRBV4-3 and TRBJ1-2, with D possibly being TRBD1 (5 bases). The germline V and J ends were trimmed by 0 bases and 2 bases, with 25 bases remaining between them. The CDR3 length is 20 residues. Germline CDR1 reads LGHNA; CDR2 reads YSLEER. Here the CDR3 reads CASSQDFRGAGRRSNYGYTF. In DNA, the CDR3 is TGCGCCAGCAGCCAAGATTTTAGAGGTGCAGGGAGGAGGTCCAACTATGGCTACACCTTC.

This clone has a handful of counts. The chain recombines TRBV7-2 with TRBJ1-4, with D unresolved. This CDR3 has 13 amino acids. V lost 1 base, J lost 8 bases, and 8 bases lay in between. CDR1 and CDR2 from the germline V gene are SGHTA and FQGNSA. The CDR3 spells CASSLEGGEKLFF. DNA for the CDR3: TGTGCCAGCAGCTTAGAGGGAGGGGAAAAACTGTTTTTT.

The chain recombines TRBV5-1 with TRBJ2-2, with D possibly matching TRBD2 (6 bases). The germline V and J ends were trimmed by 3 bases and 5 bases, with 8 bases remaining between them. The germline gives CDR1 SGHRS, CDR2 YFSETQ. The CDR3 totals 13 residues. CDR3 DNA: TGCGCCAGCAGCTCCGCGGGAACCGGGGAGCTGTTTTTT. Translating it yields CASSSAGTGELFF.

The gene calls are TRBV6-4 and TRBJ1-4, with a possible D match to TRBD1 (5 bases). The CDR3 consists of 20 residues. Germline lookup yields CDR1 MRHNA and CDR2 SNTAGT. Between the trimmed V and J ends, which lost 1 base and 0 bases, there was a span of 21 bases. CDR3 in DNA: TGTGCCAGCAGTGACTTGACAGACAGCGAACCTTTTGCAACTAATGAAAAACTGTTTTTT. Its protein product is CASSDLTDSEPFATNEKLFF.